The rows below give T cell receptor beta chains drawn from one sample of a study of early T cells in non-severe SARS-CoV-2 infection. A single record per CDR3 protein comes from TCRdb applying MiXCR to the 5' RACE reads. The sample lists 55,000 to 65,000 distinct CDR3 sequences, less than 14% occurring once. The specimen was whole blood. These receptors all come from an adult who was a healthcare worker with PCR-confirmed SARS-CoV-2 infection or an uninfected control (not recorded which). CDR3s leave out the opening cysteine and the closing phenylalanine or tryptophan. Clone size, where shown, is once, few, many, or a class for clones that have expanded.

TRBJ2-2	many	TRBV6-2/TRBV6-3	ASSYSLVGLELF
TRBJ1-5	many	TRBV6-2/TRBV6-3	ASSQGNQPQH
TRBJ1-6	many	TRBV29-1	SVGTGYNSPLH
TRBJ1-5	.	TRBV7-2	ASSPNSGGKQPQH
TRBJ2-1	many	TRBV12-3/TRBV12-4	ASSFRGQGRNEQF
TRBJ2-7	few	TRBV7-9	ASSAGQGANYEQY
TRBJ2-5	many	TRBV11-2	ASSLAGGRQETQY
TRBJ1-2	.	TRBV7-3	ASSLRGQLGYT
TRBJ2-5	.	TRBV7-2	ASSALETQY
TRBJ2-5	many	TRBV29-1	SVGPAGVQETQY
TRBJ1-4	few	TRBV5-1	ASSTDVLGGEKLF
TRBJ2-1	many	TRBV12-3/TRBV12-4	ASSRSRGRNNEQF
TRBJ2-3	many	TRBV20-1	SASFVAGVTDTQY
TRBJ1-2	.	TRBV7-2	ASSLVSGRDYGYT
TRBJ2-3	many	TRBV7-9	ASSGSASVKTDTQY
TRBJ1-1	few	TRBV20-1	SARRQAAQPNTEAF
TRBJ2-7	many	TRBV3-1	ASSQVGTSLYEQY
TRBJ2-7	.	TRBV3-1	ASARLAGGYEQY
TRBJ1-4	many	TRBV12-3/TRBV12-4	ASSVQGGNEKLF
TRBJ2-5	many	TRBV18	ASSPYGTKSSVTQY
TRBJ1-5	.	TRBV20-1	SARTTGEQPQH
TRBJ1-5	.	TRBV27	ASSTTGRDRPQH
TRBJ2-7	few	TRBV20-1	SARDWGQYPYEQY
TRBJ2-7	few	TRBV11-2	ASSLVRGYEQY
TRBJ2-3	many	TRBV7-3	ASSATGAPDTQY
TRBJ1-1	few	TRBV18	ASSPGRATEAF
TRBJ1-1	few	TRBV14	ASSHPGEAVNTEAF
TRBJ1-2	.	TRBV6-6	ASRIEGGYT
TRBJ2-7	.	TRBV7-2	ASTRSDIEQY
TRBJ1-5	many	TRBV6-6	ASTNGWGQPQH
TRBJ1-2	many	TRBV5-1	ASSTRQGNNYGYT
TRBJ2-2	many	TRBV6-4	ASSRNPDGTGELF
TRBJ2-7	many	TRBV7-6	ASSLGRATGGGYEQY
TRBJ1-4	many	TRBV6-5	ASSYSTGGKLF
TRBJ2-2	many	TRBV6-1	ASSLPWGRLVTGELF
TRBJ2-5	few	TRBV11-2	ASSPGFWERGQETQY
TRBJ2-5	.	TRBV5-4	ASSPLSGKQETQY
TRBJ2-7	many	TRBV5-1	ASSGGQGASEQY
TRBJ1-2	many	TRBV20-1	SATPGGYGYT
TRBJ1-5	.	TRBV7-2	ASSLDSSNQPQH
TRBJ2-7	many	TRBV20-1	SARPNPSGGSYEQY
TRBJ1-6	many	TRBV18	ASSQPPQGSNSPLH
TRBJ1-6	.	TRBV18	ASSPLGRANSYNSPLH
TRBJ2-7	.	TRBV19	ASSAARDYEQY
TRBJ1-5	.	TRBV29-1	SVGGAGAQPQH
TRBJ2-2	many	TRBV6-1	ASSDRPNTGELF
TRBJ2-1	few	TRBV3-1	ASSQARDYAPF
TRBJ2-3	many	TRBV29-1	SVERAQDTQY
TRBJ2-2	few	TRBV6-4	ASSALAGGNTGELF